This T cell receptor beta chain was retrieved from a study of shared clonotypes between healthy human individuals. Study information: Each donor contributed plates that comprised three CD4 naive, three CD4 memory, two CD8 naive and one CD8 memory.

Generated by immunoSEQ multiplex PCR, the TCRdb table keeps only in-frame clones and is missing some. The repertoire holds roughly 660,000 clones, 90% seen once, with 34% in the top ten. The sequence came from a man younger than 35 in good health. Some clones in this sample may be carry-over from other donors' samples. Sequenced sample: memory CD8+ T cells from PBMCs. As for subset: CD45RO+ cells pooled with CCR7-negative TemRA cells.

The chain's CDR3 is CASSHHRDSFYNEQFF. The DNA for the CDR3 is TGTGCCAGCAGCCACCACCGGGACAGCTTCTACAATGAGCAGTTCTTC. The chain is built from TRBV5-4 and TRBJ2-1, with 7 positions matching TRBD1. Trimming at V came to 4 bases and at J to 3 bases, leaving 10 bases not matched to a gene. The V gene's germline CDR1 is SGHNT and CDR2 YYREEE (reference sequence). The CDR3 covers 16 residues. Supplemented by reference TRBV5-4 and TRBJ2-1, the full variable domain reads ETGVTQSPTHLIKTRGQQVTLRCSSQSGHNTVSWYQQALGQGPQFIFQYYREEENGRGNFPPRFSGLQFPNYSSELNVNALELDDSALYLCASSHHRDSFYNEQFFGPGTRLTVL.